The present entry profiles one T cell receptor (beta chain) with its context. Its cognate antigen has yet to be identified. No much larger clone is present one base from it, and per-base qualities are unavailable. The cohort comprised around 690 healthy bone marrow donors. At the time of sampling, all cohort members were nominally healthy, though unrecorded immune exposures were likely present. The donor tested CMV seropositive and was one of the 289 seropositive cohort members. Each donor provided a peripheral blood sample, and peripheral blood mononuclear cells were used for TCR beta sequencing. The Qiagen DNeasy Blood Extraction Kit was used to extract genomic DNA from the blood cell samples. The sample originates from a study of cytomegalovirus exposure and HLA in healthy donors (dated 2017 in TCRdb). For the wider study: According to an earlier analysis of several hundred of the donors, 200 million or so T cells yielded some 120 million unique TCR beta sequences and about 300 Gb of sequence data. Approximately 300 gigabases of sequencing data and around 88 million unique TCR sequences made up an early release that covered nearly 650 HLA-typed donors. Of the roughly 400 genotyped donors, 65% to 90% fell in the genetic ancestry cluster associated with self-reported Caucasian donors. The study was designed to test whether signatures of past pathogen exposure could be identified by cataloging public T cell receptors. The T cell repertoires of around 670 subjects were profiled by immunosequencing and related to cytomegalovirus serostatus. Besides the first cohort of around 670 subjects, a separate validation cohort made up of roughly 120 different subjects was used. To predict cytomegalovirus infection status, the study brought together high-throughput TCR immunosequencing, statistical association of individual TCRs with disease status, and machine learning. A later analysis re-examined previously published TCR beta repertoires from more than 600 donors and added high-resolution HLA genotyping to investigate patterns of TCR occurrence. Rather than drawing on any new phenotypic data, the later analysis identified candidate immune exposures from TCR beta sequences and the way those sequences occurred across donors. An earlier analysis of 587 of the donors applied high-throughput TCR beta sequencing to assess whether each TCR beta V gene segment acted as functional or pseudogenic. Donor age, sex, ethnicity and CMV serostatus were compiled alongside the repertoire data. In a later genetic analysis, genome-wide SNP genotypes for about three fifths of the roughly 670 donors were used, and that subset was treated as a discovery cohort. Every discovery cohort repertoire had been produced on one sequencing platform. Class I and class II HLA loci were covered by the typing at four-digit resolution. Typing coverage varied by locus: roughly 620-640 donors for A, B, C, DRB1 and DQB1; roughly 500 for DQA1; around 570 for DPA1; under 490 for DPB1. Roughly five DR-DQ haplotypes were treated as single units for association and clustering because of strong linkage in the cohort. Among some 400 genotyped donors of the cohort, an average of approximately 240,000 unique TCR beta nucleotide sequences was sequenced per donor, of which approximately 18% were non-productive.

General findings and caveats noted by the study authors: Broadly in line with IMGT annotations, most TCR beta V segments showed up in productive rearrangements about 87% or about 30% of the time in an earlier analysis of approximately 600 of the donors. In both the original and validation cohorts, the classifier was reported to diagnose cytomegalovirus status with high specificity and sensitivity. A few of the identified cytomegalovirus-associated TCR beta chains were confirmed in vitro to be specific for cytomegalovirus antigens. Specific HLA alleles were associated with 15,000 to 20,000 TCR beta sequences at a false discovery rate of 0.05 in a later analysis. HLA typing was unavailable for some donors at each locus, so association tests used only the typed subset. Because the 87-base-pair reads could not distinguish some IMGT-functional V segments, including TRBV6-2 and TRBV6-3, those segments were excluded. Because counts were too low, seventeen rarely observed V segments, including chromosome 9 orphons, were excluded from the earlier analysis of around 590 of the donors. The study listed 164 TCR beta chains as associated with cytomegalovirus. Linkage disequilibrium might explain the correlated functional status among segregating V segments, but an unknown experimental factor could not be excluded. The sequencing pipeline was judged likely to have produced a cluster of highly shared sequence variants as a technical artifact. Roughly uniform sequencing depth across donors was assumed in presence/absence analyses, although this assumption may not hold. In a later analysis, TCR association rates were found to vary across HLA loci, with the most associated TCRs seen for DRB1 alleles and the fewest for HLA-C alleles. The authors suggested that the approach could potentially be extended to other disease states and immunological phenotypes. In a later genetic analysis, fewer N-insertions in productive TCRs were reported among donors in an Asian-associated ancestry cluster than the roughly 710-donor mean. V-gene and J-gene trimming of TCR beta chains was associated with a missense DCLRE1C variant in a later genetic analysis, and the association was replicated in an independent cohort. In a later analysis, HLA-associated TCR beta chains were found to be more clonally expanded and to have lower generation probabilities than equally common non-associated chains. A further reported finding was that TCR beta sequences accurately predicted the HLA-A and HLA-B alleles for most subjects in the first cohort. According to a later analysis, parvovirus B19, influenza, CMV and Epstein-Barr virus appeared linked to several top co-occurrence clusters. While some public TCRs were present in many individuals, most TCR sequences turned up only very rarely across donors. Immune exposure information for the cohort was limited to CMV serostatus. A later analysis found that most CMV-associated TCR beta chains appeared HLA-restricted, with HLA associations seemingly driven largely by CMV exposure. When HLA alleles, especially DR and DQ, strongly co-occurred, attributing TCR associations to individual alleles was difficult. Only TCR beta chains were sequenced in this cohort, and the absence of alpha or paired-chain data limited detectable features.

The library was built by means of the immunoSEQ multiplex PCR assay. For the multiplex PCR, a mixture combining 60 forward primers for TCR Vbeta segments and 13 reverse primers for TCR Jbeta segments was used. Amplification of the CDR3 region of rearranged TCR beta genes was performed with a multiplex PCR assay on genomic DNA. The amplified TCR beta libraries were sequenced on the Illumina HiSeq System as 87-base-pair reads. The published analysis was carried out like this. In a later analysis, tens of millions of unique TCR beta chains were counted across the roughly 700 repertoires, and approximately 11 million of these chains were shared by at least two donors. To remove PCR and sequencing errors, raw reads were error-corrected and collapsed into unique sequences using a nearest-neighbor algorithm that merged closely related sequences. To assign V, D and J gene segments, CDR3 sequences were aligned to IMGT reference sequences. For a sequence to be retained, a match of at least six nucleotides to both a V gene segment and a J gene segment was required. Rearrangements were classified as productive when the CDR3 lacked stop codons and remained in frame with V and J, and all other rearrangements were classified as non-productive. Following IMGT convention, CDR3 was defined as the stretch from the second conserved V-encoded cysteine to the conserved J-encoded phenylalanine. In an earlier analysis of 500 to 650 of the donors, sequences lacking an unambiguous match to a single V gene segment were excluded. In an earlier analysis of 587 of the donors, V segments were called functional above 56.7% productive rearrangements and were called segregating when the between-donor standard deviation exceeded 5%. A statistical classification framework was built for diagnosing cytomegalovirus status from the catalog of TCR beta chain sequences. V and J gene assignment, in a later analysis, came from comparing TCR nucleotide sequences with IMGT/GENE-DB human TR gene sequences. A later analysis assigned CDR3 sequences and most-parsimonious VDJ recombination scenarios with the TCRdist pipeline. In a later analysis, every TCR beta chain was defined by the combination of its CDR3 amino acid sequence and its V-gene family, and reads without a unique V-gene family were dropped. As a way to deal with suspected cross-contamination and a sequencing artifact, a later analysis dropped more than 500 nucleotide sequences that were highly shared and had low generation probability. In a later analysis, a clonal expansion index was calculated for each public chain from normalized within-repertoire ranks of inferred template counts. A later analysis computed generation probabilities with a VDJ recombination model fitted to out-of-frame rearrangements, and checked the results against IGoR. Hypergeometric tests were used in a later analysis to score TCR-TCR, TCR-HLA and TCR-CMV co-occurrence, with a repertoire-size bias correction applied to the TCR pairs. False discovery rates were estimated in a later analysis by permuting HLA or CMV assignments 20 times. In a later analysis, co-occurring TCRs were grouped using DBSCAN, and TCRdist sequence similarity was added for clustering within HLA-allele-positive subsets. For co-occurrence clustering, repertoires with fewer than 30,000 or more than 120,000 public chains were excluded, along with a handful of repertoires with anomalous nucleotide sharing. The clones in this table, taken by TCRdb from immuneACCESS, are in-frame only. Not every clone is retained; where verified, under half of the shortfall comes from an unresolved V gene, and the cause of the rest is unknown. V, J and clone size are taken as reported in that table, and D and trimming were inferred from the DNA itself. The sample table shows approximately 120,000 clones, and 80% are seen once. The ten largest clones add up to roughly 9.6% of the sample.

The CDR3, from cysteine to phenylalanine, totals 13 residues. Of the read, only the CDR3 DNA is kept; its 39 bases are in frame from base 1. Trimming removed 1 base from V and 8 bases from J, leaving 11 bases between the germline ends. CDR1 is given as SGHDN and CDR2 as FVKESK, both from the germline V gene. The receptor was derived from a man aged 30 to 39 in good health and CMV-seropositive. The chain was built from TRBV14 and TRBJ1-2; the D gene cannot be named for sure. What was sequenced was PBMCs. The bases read TGTGCCAGCAGCCAAGCCCATCCCCGGGGCTACACCTTC. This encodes CASSQAHPRGYTF.